Reported below is one T cell receptor beta chain. Its antigen is undetermined. Patients in the study, people with chemo-refractory metastatic non-small-cell lung cancer, received focal radiation plus ipilimumab CTLA-4 blockade. The source of the sample is a study of radiotherapy plus CTLA-4 blockade in lung cancer. As for the study in general: In about 20% of patients, objective responses were seen; 30% to 35% had disease control.

The CDR3 spans 15 residues. V gave up 7 bases and J gave up 4 bases; unmatched junction bases: 9. Germline V gene data show CDR1 as MDHEN and CDR2 as SYDVKM. General study results and limits: In blood, tumor-derived TCR clones expanded after radiotherapy plus ipilimumab.

Profiling relied on immunoSEQ multiplex PCR, and the TCRdb table lists in-frame clones only, not all of them. The data contain 78,000 or so clones, around 86% of them singletons. This clonotype was obtained from a human donor with non-small cell lung cancer who had stable disease on radiotherapy plus ipilimumab. The chain combines TRBV28 with TRBJ1-5, with 8 nucleotides matching TRBD1. This specimen was peripheral blood, taken from a patient treated with radiotherapy plus ipilimumab. The CDR3 reads CASISDREENQPQHF. The CDR3 DNA follows: TGTGCCAGCATTTCGGACAGGGAGGAAAATCAGCCCCAGCATTTT.